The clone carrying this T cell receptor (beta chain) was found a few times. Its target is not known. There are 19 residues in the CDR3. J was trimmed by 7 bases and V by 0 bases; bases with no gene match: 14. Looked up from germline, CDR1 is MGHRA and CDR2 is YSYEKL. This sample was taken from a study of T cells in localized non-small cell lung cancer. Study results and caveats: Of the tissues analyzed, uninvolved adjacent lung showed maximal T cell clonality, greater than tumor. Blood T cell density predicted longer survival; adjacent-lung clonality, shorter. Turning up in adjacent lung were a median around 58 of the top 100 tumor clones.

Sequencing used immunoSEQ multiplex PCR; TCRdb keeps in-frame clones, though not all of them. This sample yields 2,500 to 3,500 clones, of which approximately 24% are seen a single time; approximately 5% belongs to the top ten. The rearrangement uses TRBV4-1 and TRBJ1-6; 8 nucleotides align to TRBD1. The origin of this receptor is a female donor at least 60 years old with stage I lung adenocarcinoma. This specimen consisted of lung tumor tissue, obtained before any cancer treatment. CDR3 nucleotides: TGCGCCAGCAGCCAAGATCCTGAGACAGGGGATATTATGAATTCACCCCTCCACTTT. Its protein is CASSQDPETGDIMNSPLHF.